These 7 T cell receptor beta chains were sequenced from one sample in a study of blood T cell repertoires in COVID-19. The data were produced by immunoSEQ multiplex PCR, yet TCRdb's version contains in-frame clones alone and is incomplete. The table lists approximately 82,000 clones, around nine tenths of them singletons, with approximately 15% in the top ten. The sample comprised peripheral blood. The receptors shown here come from a man in his 70s with active or convalescent COVID-19.

The rearrangement joins TRBV5-1 to TRBJ2-1; 7 bases fit TRBD2. This CDR3 region has 15 residues. Per the germline V gene, CDR1 is SGHRS and CDR2 is YFSETQ. V shed 0 bases and J 0 bases; nucleotides not matched to a gene: 0. The CDR3 DNA sequence: TGCGCCAGCAGCTTGGGACTAGCCTCCTACAATGAGCAGTTCTTC. This codes for CASSLGLASYNEQFF.

The rearrangement links TRBV20-1 to TRBJ2-5; 7 bases align to TRBD2. The CDR3 length is 10 residues. Trimming at V came to 6 bases and at J to 5 bases, leaving 0 bases not matched to a gene. Germline V CDR1 and CDR2: DFQATT, SNEGSKA (reference sequence). The CDR3 DNA is TGCAGTGCCGGGGGGGAGACCCAGTACTTC. Translating gives CSAGGETQYF.

This chain connects TRBV2 to TRBJ1-1, with 7 nucleotides matching TRBD1. CDR3 length: 13 amino acids. CDR1 and CDR2 (germline): SNHLY, FYNNEI. With 6 bases clipped from V and 1 base from J, the junction kept 2 bases outside the gene matches. The CDR3 coding sequence is TGTGCCAGCAGGACAGGGAAGAACACTGAAGCTTTCTTT. Translation: CASRTGKNTEAFF.

This sequence joins TRBV30 and TRBJ2-5; 7 bases line up with TRBD2. Germline CDR1 and CDR2: GTSNPN and SVGIG (reference sequence). The CDR3 is 13 residues long. Losses at the gene ends were 5 bases for V and 4 bases for J; bases not matched to a gene: 7. The CDR3 is CAWGTNLGETQYF. The DNA of the CDR3 is TGTGCCTGGGGGACTAACCTAGGAGAGACCCAGTACTTC. The complete variable domain, with remaining parts taken from reference TRBV30 and TRBJ2-5, reads SQTIHQWPATLVQPVGSPLSLECTVEGTSNPNLYWYRQAAGRGLQLLFYSVGIGQISSEVPQNLSASRPQDRQFILSSKKLLLSDSGFYLCAWGTNLGETQYFGPGTRLLVL.

CDR3 sequence reads: CASSYGLAGGAQYF. CDR3 DNA sequence: TGTGCCAGCAGTTATGGACTAGCGGGAGGGGCCCAGTACTTC. The chain recombines TRBV7-2 with TRBJ2-5; the match to TRBD2 covers 15 bases. This CDR3 region has 14 residues. Germline V lookup: CDR1 SGHTA, CDR2 FQGNSA. V lost 6 bases and J lost 9; bases outside the gene matches: 5.

The gene calls are TRBV4-1 and TRBJ2-3, with D perhaps matching TRBD2 (6 bases). The V and J ends lost 11 bases and 1 base respectively, with 34 bases between them. The CDR3 is 20 residues long. Germline assignment: CDR1 MGHRA and CDR2 YSYEKL. CDR3 in DNA: TGCGCCCGCCGCCAACTCGGACCGACCATCGGCGGGACCCGCACAGATACGCAGTATTTT. This translates into CARRQLGPTIGGTRTDTQYF.

The chain has TRBV30 and TRBJ1-5, with 9 nucleotides matching TRBD1. Trimming cost V 2 bases and J 4 bases; bases outside gene matches: 6. CDR1 and CDR2 from the germline V gene are GTSNPN and SVGIG (reference sequence). The CDR3 is made up of 15 amino acids. CDR3 in amino acids: CAWSRDRANNQPQHF. The CDR3 region has the DNA TGTGCCTGGAGTAGGGACAGGGCGAATAATCAGCCCCAGCATTTT.